What follows are 20 T cell receptor beta chains derived from one specimen sequenced in a study of control samples from healthy donors and cancer patients. TCRdb's copy holds only in-frame clones and misses some; the assay was immunoSEQ multiplex PCR. The table shows approximately 120,000 clones, with around 89% occurring only once. The sequencing input was blood. These receptors were taken from a woman in her forties or fifties in good health.

The V call is TRBV7-6, the J call TRBJ2-1; 7 nucleotides line up with TRBD2. CDR3 length: 18 residues. V was pared by 1 base and J by 0 bases, with 9 bases of the junction left unmatched. Germline V gene lookup returns CDR1 SGHVS and CDR2 FNYEAQ. The CDR3 bases are TGTGCCAGCAGCTTAGTCTTACTAGCGAGATTCTCCTACAATGAGCAGTTCTTC. It translates to CASSLVLLARFSYNEQFF.

The genes are TRBV4-3 and TRBJ2-3; D is tentatively TRBD1 or TRBD2 (6 bases each). The V gene's germline CDR1 is LGHNA and CDR2 YSLEER. Trimming took 4 bases from V and 3 from J, leaving 11 bases between them. This CDR3 is built from 14 residues. CDR3 sequence: CASSRRGETDTQYF. The CDR3 nucleotides read TGCGCCAGCAGCCGGAGGGGGGAAACAGATACGCAGTATTTT.

The chain carries TRBV11-3 and TRBJ2-1; possibly TRBD2 for D (6 bases). The CDR3 totals 14 residues. Trimming took 5 bases from V and 7 from J, leaving 15 bases between them. Germline V lookup: CDR1 SGHNT, CDR2 YENEEA. DNA for the CDR3: TGTGCCAGCAGCGCAGACGAGGAGGGGAATGAGCAGTTCTTC. Its translation: CASSADEEGNEQFF.

This sequence joins TRBV7-9 and TRBJ2-1; D gene ambiguous. Germline V gene data show CDR1 as SEHNR and CDR2 as FQNEAQ (reference sequence). The CDR3 has 12 amino acids. V was cut by 1 base and J by 6 bases, with 4 bases left in between. The CDR3: CASSLVGNEQFF. The CDR3 DNA reads TGTGCCAGCAGCTTAGTGGGCAATGAGCAGTTCTTC.

The chain combines TRBV27 with TRBJ2-1, with a tentative D call TRBD1 (6 bases). This CDR3 contains 16 residues. Germline CDR1 MNHEY, CDR2 SMNVEV (reference sequence). V was cut by 6 bases and J by 2 bases, with 17 bases left in between. In nucleotides, the CDR3 is TGTGCCAGCAGGGGGACCGGGACACTCACCTACAATGAGCAGTTCTTC. It encodes CASRGTGTLTYNEQFF.

The V and J genes are TRBV6-6 and TRBJ2-7; no definite D call. Per germline, CDR1 MNHNY and CDR2 SVGAGI (reference sequence). The CDR3 is made up of 13 amino acids. V was pared by 2 bases and J by 5 bases, with 10 bases between. The CDR3 nucleotides are TGTGCCAGCAGTTACACAGTCCTCGACGAGCAGTACTTC. It translates to CASSYTVLDEQYF.

The chain recombines TRBV7-2 with TRBJ1-5; the match to TRBD1 covers 7 bases. The germline CDR1 and CDR2 sequences are SGHTA and FQGNSA. This CDR3 is 15 amino acids long. Unmatched junction bases numbered 11, after V lost 5 bases and J lost 7 bases. CDR3 protein: CASSGTTGVYQPQHF. CDR3 coding DNA: TGTGCCAGCAGCGGCACTACAGGGGTGTACCAGCCCCAGCATTTT.

The chain has TRBV25-1 and TRBJ2-3, with D hard to call. CDR3 length: 15 amino acids. The V and J ends lost 1 base and 4 bases respectively, with 12 bases between them. Germline V gives CDR1 MGHDK, CDR2 SYGVNS. Written as DNA, the CDR3 is TGTGCCAGCAGTGAATCCACGGATTGGGCAGATACGCAGTATTTT. Translating gives CASSESTDWADTQYF.

In DNA form, the CDR3 reads TGTGCCTGGAGTTACCGGGCTGCAACTAATGAAAAACTGTTTTTT. This sequence encodes CAWSYRAATNEKLFF. V is TRBV30 and J is TRBJ1-4; D is ambiguous. The CDR3 runs to 15 residues. Germline V CDR1 and CDR2: GTSNPN, SVGIG (reference sequence). Trimming took 2 bases from V and 0 from J, leaving 10 bases between them.

The J gene is TRBJ2-7, the V gene TRBV4-1; TRBD2 matches 8 bases. Germline trimming cut 4 bases from V and 3 bases from J; bases unmatched to any gene: 8. Germline CDR1 reads MGHRA; CDR2 reads YSYEKL. This CDR3 comprises 15 residues. The CDR3 DNA reads TGCGCCAGCAGCCGGCTTACGGGAGGGTACTACGAGCAGTACGTC. Residues: CASSRLTGGYYEQYV.

The rearrangement links TRBV27 to TRBJ2-2, with 8 bases that match TRBD1. The CDR3 totals 16 residues. Germline CDR1 reads MNHEY; CDR2 reads SMNVEV (reference sequence). Trimming removed 0 bases from V and 1 base from J; junction bases left unmatched: 1. CDR3 region: CASSLSGTGNTGELFF. The CDR3 DNA reads TGTGCCAGCAGTTTATCAGGGACAGGGAACACCGGGGAGCTGTTTTTT.

The chain couples TRBV4-1 to TRBJ1-5; 7 bases are shared with TRBD1. Unmatched junction bases numbered 15, after V lost 4 bases and J lost 6 bases. CDR1 and CDR2 from the germline V gene are MGHRA and YSYEKL. This CDR3 comprises 17 residues. CDR3 sequence reads: CASSPQGELGSVQPQHF. The CDR3 DNA sequence: TGCGCCAGCAGCCCGCAGGGGGAGTTAGGTTCGGTTCAGCCCCAGCATTTT.

V is TRBV5-1 and J is TRBJ2-7; weak D call: TRBD2 (5 bases). The V gene's germline CDR1 is SGHRS and CDR2 YFSETQ. CDR3 size: 13 residues. V lost 7 bases and J 2 bases, leaving 13 bases between the germline ends. The CDR3 nucleotides are TGCGCCAGCCTCCTCGGGGATACCTACGAGCAGTACGTC. It encodes CASLLGDTYEQYV.

J is TRBJ1-1 and V is TRBV5-1; 8 bases match TRBD1. Germline V gene lookup returns CDR1 SGHRS and CDR2 YFSETQ. The length of the CDR3 is 15 residues. After removal of 0 bases from V and 10 bases from J, the junction contained 11 bases not matched to a gene. The CDR3 DNA reads TGCGCCAGCAGCTTGGATGCAGGGGGCTACTCGGGAGCTTTCTTT. Encoded protein: CASSLDAGGYSGAFF.

CDR3 DNA: TGTGCCAGCAGTGAATTTACAGGCATGAACACTGAAGCTTTCTTT. Its translation is CASSEFTGMNTEAFF. V is TRBV2 and J is TRBJ1-1, with D tentatively TRBD1 (5 bases). Germline V gene data show CDR1 as SNHLY and CDR2 as FYNNEI. V was shortened by 2 bases and J by 0 bases, with 10 bases between the two germline ends. This CDR3 is 15 amino acids long.

This chain joins TRBV18 and TRBJ2-2, with TRBD1 as a possible D gene (6 bases). Germline V gene lookup returns CDR1 KGHSH and CDR2 LQKENI. There are 16 residues in the CDR3. Trimming left V 2 bases short and J 1 base short, with 11 bases between. The CDR3 DNA is TGTGCCAGCTCACCAAAAGGACAGCAGAACACCGGGGAGCTGTTTTTT. Translation gives CASSPKGQQNTGELFF.

This chain links TRBV6-5 with TRBJ2-2; D uncertain. This CDR3 has 11 residues. V was shortened by 8 bases and J by 5 bases, with 6 bases between the two germline ends. Germline values: CDR1 MNHEY, CDR2 SVGAGI. The CDR3, as DNA: TGTGCCAGCCACACTACCGGGGAGCTGTTTTTT. Amino acids: CASHTTGELFF.

This chain links TRBV6-5 with TRBJ1-2; D is ambiguous. CDR3 size: 11 residues. Germline V gene data show CDR1 as MNHEY and CDR2 as SVGAGI. V lost 5 bases to trimming and J lost 8 bases, with 9 bases between them. This CDR3 is CASSNDRGYTF. As DNA, the CDR3 is TGTGCCAGCAGTAATGACCGGGGCTACACCTTC.

The V call is TRBV5-1, the J call TRBJ2-2, with 7 bases aligning to TRBD2. CDR3 size: 14 residues. V dropped 9 bases and J dropped 0; count of bases not matched to a gene: 5. The germline V gene has CDR1 SGHRS and CDR2 YFSETQ. Here the CDR3 DNA reads TGCGCCACCGGTGGGGGGGCGAACACCGGGGAGCTGTTTTTT. Its translation: CATGGGANTGELFF.

The chain couples TRBV27 to TRBJ1-5; D is perhaps TRBD1 (5 bases). From germline, CDR1 is MNHEY and CDR2 SMNVEV (reference sequence). Trimming left V 5 bases short and J 4 bases short, with 15 bases between. This CDR3 is built from 15 residues. CDR3 residues: CASSHSGRANQPQHF. DNA for the CDR3: TGTGCCAGCAGTCATTCGGGACGGGCGAATCAGCCCCAGCATTTT.